This is a list of T cell receptor beta chains from one sample in a study of T-cell reconstitution after alpha-beta-depleted transplantation in children. TCRdb passed the PCR reads through MiXCR, listing each CDR3 protein once. The sample lists fewer than 700,000 distinct CDR3 sequences; 10% to 15% were seen once. Sequencing was performed on PBMCs, mostly from graft donor cells, taken 360 days after TCRalphabeta/CD19-depleted stem cell transplant. The source of these receptors is a male patient younger than 18 who had a stem cell transplant for acute myeloid leukemia, so the T cells may come from the graft donor. Both conserved end residues are part of each CDR3. D genes are given only for firm matches. Some rows mark clone size as missing; the rest say once, few, many or name a class of expanded clone.

D gene	V gene	clone size	J gene	CDR3 length	CDR3 protein	CDR3 DNA
NA	TRBV15	many	TRBJ2-1	15	CATSRDSIGVFEQFF	TGTGCCACCAGCAGAGATTCCATCGGGGTATTTGAGCAGTTCTTC
NA	TRBV7-9	NA	TRBJ2-7	13	CASSPREGGEQYF	TGTGCCAGCAGCCCCCGTGAAGGTGGGGAGCAGTACTTC
NA	TRBV5-1	few	TRBJ2-2	17	CASSKDPGAPNTGELFF	TGCGCCAGCAGCAAGGACCCCGGGGCACCGAACACCGGGGAGCTGTTTTTT
NA	TRBV27	few	TRBJ2-1	13	CASSGLVSNEQFF	TGTGCCAGCTCGGGGCTAGTAAGCAATGAGCAGTTCTTC
NA	TRBV20-1	few	TRBJ1-5	14	CSARDSNSNQPQHF	TGCAGTGCTAGAGATTCTAATAGCAATCAGCCCCAGCATTTT
NA	TRBV28	few	TRBJ2-5	12	CASTEPQETQYF	TGTGCCAGCACTGAGCCCCAAGAGACCCAGTACTTC
TRBD1	TRBV5-1	many	TRBJ2-1	15	CASSDRDRAVDEQFF	TGCGCCAGCAGCGACCGGGACAGGGCAGTCGATGAGCAGTTCTTC
NA	TRBV14	NA	TRBJ2-6	16	CASSQDLAVGANVLTF	TGTGCCAGCAGCCAAGACTTAGCGGTCGGGGCCAACGTCCTGACTTTC
NA	TRBV27	NA	TRBJ2-3	14	CASSYWDRGDTQYF	TGTGCCAGCAGTTATTGGGACCGGGGGGATACGCAGTATTTT
NA	TRBV12-3/TRBV12-4	NA	TRBJ2-4	16	CASSHLRGAPKNIQYF	TGTGCCAGCAGCCACCTTAGGGGGGCACCCAAAAACATTCAGTACTTC
TRBD1	TRBV11-1	NA	TRBJ2-5	18	CASSLDGGTEDSRETQYF	TGTGCCAGCAGCTTAGATGGTGGGACAGAAGACTCCAGGGAGACCCAGTACTTC
TRBD1	TRBV14	few	TRBJ2-2	15	CASKSRDRVSGELFF	TGTGCCAGCAAATCCCGGGACAGGGTATCCGGGGAGCTGTTTTTT
NA	TRBV28	NA	TRBJ1-2	15	CASSSRNRANYGYTF	TGTGCCAGCAGTTCAAGAAACAGGGCTAACTATGGCTACACCTTC
NA	TRBV6-2/TRBV6-3	few	TRBJ2-7	12	CASSFGVVEQYF	TGTGCCAGCAGTTTCGGGGTCGTCGAGCAGTACTTC
NA	TRBV28	many	TRBJ2-7	15	CASSLRGRYTYEQYF	TGTGCCAGCAGTTTACGCGGCAGATACACCTACGAGCAGTACTTC
NA	TRBV21-1	few	TRBJ2-1	15	CASHRLAGGPHEQFF	TGTGCCAGCCACAGGCTAGCGGGAGGGCCTCATGAGCAGTTCTTC
NA	TRBV28	many	TRBJ1-1	15	CASSLFFFMNTEAFF	TGTGCCAGCAGTTTATTCTTTTTCATGAACACTGAAGCTTTCTTT
NA	TRBV2	many	TRBJ2-5	14	CASSEIRGAATQYF	TGTGCCAGCAGTGAAATCAGGGGGGCAGCGACCCAGTACTTC
NA	TRBV29-1	NA	TRBJ2-5	12	CSVTGRQETQYF	TGCAGCGTTACAGGGCGCCAAGAGACCCAGTACTTC
TRBD2	TRBV12-3/TRBV12-4	few	TRBJ2-7	17	CASSFSLRTSGAYEQYF	TGTGCCAGCAGTTTCTCCCTGCGGACTAGCGGGGCCTACGAGCAGTACTTC
TRBD1	TRBV29-1	many	TRBJ2-3	15	CSVGPDRTSTDTQYF	TGCAGCGTTGGTCCGGACAGGACTAGCACAGATACGCAGTATTTT
NA	TRBV4-3	NA	TRBJ2-5	15	CASSQDGGGGETQYF	TGCGCCAGCAGCCAAGACGGCGGCGGAGGAGAGACCCAGTACTTC
NA	TRBV6-5	few	TRBJ1-5	16	CASSYSKWGRNQPQHF	TGTGCCAGCAGTTACTCGAAATGGGGTAGGAATCAGCCCCAGCATTTT
NA	TRBV20-1	NA	TRBJ2-2	14	CSARDFGSTGELFF	TGCAGTGCTAGAGATTTTGGAAGCACCGGGGAGCTGTTTTTT
TRBD1	TRBV5-8	many	TRBJ2-1	14	CASSSGQVGAEQFF	TGTGCCAGCAGCTCGGGACAGGTAGGCGCTGAGCAGTTCTTC
TRBD2	TRBV7-6	NA	TRBJ2-7	16	CASSLVVTSGSYEQYF	TGTGCCAGCAGCTTAGTGGTGACTAGCGGCTCCTACGAGCAGTACTTC
TRBD2	TRBV20-1	few	TRBJ2-3	15	CSAPRLAGITDTQYF	TGCAGTGCCCCCCGACTAGCGGGAATCACAGATACGCAGTATTTT
NA	TRBV6-5	NA	TRBJ1-2	16	CASSYESQLANYGYTF	TGTGCCAGCAGTTACGAGAGTCAGCTAGCTAACTATGGCTACACCTTC
TRBD2	TRBV12-3/TRBV12-4	NA	TRBJ2-2	20	CASSSPWNRAGGQPGGELFF	TGTGCCAGCAGTTCCCCTTGGAATAGAGCGGGAGGTCAACCGGGCGGGGAGCTGTTTTTT
NA	TRBV7-6	NA	TRBJ1-1	15	CASSLAFGGGTEAFF	TGTGCCAGCAGCTTAGCTTTTGGGGGAGGGACTGAAGCTTTCTTT
NA	TRBV29-1	NA	TRBJ1-2	15	CSVWGTGLGFNGYTF	TGCAGCGTTTGGGGTACAGGGTTGGGCTTTAATGGCTACACCTTC
TRBD2	TRBV28	NA	TRBJ2-5	17	CASSSLPSSGRVETQYF	TGTGCCAGCAGTTCATTACCTTCTAGCGGGAGGGTGGAGACCCAGTACTTC
NA	TRBV15	few	TRBJ2-7	13	CATSRDWPYEQYF	TGTGCCACCAGCAGAGATTGGCCGTACGAGCAGTACTTC
TRBD2	TRBV2	many	TRBJ2-7	17	CASRTSGRTIGAYEQYF	TGTGCCAGCAGGACTAGCGGGAGGACAATCGGGGCCTACGAGCAGTACTTC